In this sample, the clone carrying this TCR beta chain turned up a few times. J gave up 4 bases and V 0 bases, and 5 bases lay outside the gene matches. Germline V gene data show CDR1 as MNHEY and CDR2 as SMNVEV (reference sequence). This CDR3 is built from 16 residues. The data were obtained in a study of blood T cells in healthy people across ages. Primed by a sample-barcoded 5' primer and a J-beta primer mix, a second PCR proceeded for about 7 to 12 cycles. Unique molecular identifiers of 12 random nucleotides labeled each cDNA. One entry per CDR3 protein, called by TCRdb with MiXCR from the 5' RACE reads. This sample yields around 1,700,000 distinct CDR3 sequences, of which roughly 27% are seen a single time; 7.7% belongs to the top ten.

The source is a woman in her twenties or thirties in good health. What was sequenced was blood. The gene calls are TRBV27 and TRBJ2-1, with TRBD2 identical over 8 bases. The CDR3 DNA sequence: TGTGCCAGCAGTTTATCGATAGCGGGGTGGTACAATGAGCAGTTCTTC. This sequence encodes CASSLSIAGWYNEQFF.